These T cell receptor beta chains were read from a single sample in a study of shared clonotypes between healthy human individuals. Profiled with immunoSEQ multiplex PCR; TCRdb holds only in-frame clones, not every one. The sample consists of more than 2 million clones, over 85% of them appearing once. Input material: naive CD8+ T cells sorted from blood. The receptors stem from a young man in good health. Both conserved end residues are part of each CDR3. The D gene is left open where the match is weak. Size is stated for part of the rows, as once, few or many counts, or as a class when the clone is expanded.

D gene: .
J gene: TRBJ1-2
clone size: .
V gene: TRBV11-2
CDR3 DNA: TGTGCCAGCAGCGCTTTCGGGGATACGGGTGATGGCTACACCTTC
CDR3 protein: CASSAFGDTGDGYTF

D gene: .
J gene: TRBJ2-6
clone size: .
V gene: TRBV19
CDR3 DNA: TGTGCCTGTACAAGCTCTGGGGCCAACGTCCTGACTTTC
CDR3 protein: CACTSSGANVLTF

D gene: .
J gene: TRBJ1-6
clone size: .
V gene: TRBV4-1
CDR3 DNA: TGCGCCAGCAGCCAAGATATGACAGGCAGCTCCTATAATTCACCCCTCCACTTT
CDR3 protein: CASSQDMTGSSYNSPLHF

D gene: TRBD2
J gene: TRBJ2-5
clone size: .
V gene: TRBV27
CDR3 DNA: TGTGCCAGCAGTTTAAGGTCCGTGGCGGGACTAGCGACAGTAGGGCCCCAAGAGACCCAGTACTTC
CDR3 protein: CASSLRSVAGLATVGPQETQYF

D gene: .
J gene: TRBJ2-7
clone size: .
V gene: TRBV7-9
CDR3 DNA: TGTGCCAGCAGCGGACCCTCCTACGAGCAGTACTTC
CDR3 protein: CASSGPSYEQYF

D gene: .
J gene: TRBJ2-1
clone size: .
V gene: TRBV10-3
CDR3 DNA: TGTGCCATCAGTGAGTCTGAGGGGCTAGCGGAGCAGTTCTTC
CDR3 protein: CAISESEGLAEQFF

D gene: TRBD2
J gene: TRBJ2-7
clone size: .
V gene: TRBV4-1
CDR3 DNA: TGCGCCAGCAGCTTCGGACTAGCGGGAGCCTACGAGCAGTACTTC
CDR3 protein: CASSFGLAGAYEQYF

D gene: .
J gene: TRBJ1-1
clone size: .
V gene: TRBV28
CDR3 DNA: TGTGCCAGCCTCGAAGCTTTCTTT
CDR3 protein: CASLEAFF

D gene: .
J gene: TRBJ2-7
clone size: .
V gene: TRBV7-9
CDR3 DNA: TGTGCCAGCAGCTTCGAGACACGGGGATACGAGCAGTACTTC
CDR3 protein: CASSFETRGYEQYF

D gene: .
J gene: TRBJ2-5
clone size: once
V gene: TRBV4-2
CDR3 DNA: TGTGCCAGCAGCCAAGAAGAGTGGCTAGCTAGGGAGACCCAGTACTTC
CDR3 protein: CASSQEEWLARETQYF

D gene: .
J gene: TRBJ2-5
clone size: .
V gene: TRBV5-6
CDR3 DNA: TGTGCCAGCAGCTTTAACGGCTTGGAGACCCAGTACTTC
CDR3 protein: CASSFNGLETQYF

D gene: TRBD1
J gene: TRBJ1-1
clone size: .
V gene: TRBV27
CDR3 DNA: TGTGCCAGCAGTTGGGACAGGAACACTGAAGCTTTCTTT
CDR3 protein: CASSWDRNTEAFF

D gene: TRBD1
J gene: TRBJ2-7
clone size: .
V gene: TRBV28
CDR3 DNA: TGTGCCAGCACCTCACCAAGGACAGGGGGTTTATACGAGCAGTACTTC
CDR3 protein: CASTSPRTGGLYEQYF

D gene: .
J gene: TRBJ1-3
clone size: .
V gene: TRBV4-1
CDR3 DNA: TGCGCCAGCAGCCAAGTTGGCGAAAACACCATATATTTT
CDR3 protein: CASSQVGENTIYF

D gene: .
J gene: TRBJ1-5
clone size: .
V gene: TRBV6-5
CDR3 DNA: TGTGCCAGCAGTCCCGGAGGACAGCCCCAGCATTTT
CDR3 protein: CASSPGGQPQHF

D gene: .
J gene: TRBJ2-7
clone size: .
V gene: TRBV19
CDR3 DNA: TGTGCCAGTAGTCCGCGCGCCAACTACGAGCAGTACTTC
CDR3 protein: CASSPRANYEQYF